This T cell receptor beta chain appears in the sequencing data of a study of blood T cell repertoires in COVID-19. The CDR3 spans 18 residues. Trimming took 3 bases from V and 5 from J, leaving 22 bases between them. The germline gives CDR1 SGHAT, CDR2 FQNNGV. Data came from immunoSEQ multiplex PCR; TCRdb stores just in-frame clones and leaves some out. The sample holds 240,000 or so clones; roughly four fifths are singletons and the top ten take about 2%. Sequencing input: peripheral blood. This sequence originates from a man in his thirties or forties who had recovered from COVID-19. J is TRBJ2-2 and V is TRBV11-2; D may be TRBD2 (7 bases). CDR3 DNA: TGTGCCAGCAGCTTTAGATCGGGGGGCTCGGACCGGACCGGGGAGCTGTTTTTT. Its protein product is CASSFRSGGSDRTGELFF.